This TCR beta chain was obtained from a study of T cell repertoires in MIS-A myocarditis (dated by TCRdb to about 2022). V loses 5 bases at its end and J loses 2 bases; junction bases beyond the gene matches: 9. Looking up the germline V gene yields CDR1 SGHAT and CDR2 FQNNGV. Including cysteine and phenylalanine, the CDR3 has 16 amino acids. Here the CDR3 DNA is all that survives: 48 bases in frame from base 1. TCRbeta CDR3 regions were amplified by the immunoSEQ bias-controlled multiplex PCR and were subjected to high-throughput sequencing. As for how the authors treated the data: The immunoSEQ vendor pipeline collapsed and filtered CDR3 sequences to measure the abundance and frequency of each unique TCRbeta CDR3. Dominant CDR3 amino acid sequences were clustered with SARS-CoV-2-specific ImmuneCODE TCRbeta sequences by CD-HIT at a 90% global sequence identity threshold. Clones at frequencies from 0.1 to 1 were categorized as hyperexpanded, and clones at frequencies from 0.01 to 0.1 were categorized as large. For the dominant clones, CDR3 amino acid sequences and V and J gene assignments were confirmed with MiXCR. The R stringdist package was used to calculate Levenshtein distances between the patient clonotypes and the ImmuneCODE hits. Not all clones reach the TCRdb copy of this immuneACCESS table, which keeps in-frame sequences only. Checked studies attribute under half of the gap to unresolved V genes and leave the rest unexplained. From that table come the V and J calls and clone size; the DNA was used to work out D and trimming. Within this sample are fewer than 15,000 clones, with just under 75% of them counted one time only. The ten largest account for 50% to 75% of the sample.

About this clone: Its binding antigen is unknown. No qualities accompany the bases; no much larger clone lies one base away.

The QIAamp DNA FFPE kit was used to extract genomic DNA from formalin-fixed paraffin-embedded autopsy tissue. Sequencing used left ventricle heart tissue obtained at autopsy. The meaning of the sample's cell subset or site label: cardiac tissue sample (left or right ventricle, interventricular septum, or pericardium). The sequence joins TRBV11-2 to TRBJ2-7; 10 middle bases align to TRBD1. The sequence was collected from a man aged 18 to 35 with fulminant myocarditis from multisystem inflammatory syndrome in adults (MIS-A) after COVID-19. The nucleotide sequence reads TGTGCCAGCAGCCCCAACCCCGGGACAGGGGCCTACGAGCAGTACTTC. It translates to CASSPNPGTGAYEQYF.